The clone carrying this T cell receptor beta chain was recorded a few times. The data originate from a study of T cells after yellow fever vaccination. The wider study: Any fraction with a low cell number was prepared using SMART-Seq v4 Ultra Low Input.

TCRdb re-called the 5' RACE reads through MiXCR, storing one row per CDR3 protein. The top ten hold about 15% of the sample, which has around 350,000 distinct CDR3 sequences, around 6.4% seen once. The CDR3 is 15 residues long. V was trimmed by 9 bases and J by 0 bases, leaving 15 bases between them. Germline CDR1 MDHEN, CDR2 SYDVKM. The sequencing here drew on PBMCs, taken 5 days after the yellow fever booster vaccination. The TCR was taken from a man aged 25 to 45 who received the YFV17D yellow fever vaccine. This sequence joins TRBV28 and TRBJ2-4; D is unclear. The CDR3 reads CASRSPNLAKNIQYF. The DNA of the CDR3 is TGTGCCAGTAGGTCCCCCAATCTAGCCAAAAACATTCAGTACTTC. Drawing the rest from reference TRBV28 and TRBJ2-4, the complete variable domain is DVKVTQSSRYLVKRTGEKVFLECVQDMDHENMFWYRQDPGLGLRLIYFSYDVKMKEKGDIPEGYSVSREKKERFSLILESASTNQTSMYLCASRSPNLAKNIQYFGAGTRLSVL.